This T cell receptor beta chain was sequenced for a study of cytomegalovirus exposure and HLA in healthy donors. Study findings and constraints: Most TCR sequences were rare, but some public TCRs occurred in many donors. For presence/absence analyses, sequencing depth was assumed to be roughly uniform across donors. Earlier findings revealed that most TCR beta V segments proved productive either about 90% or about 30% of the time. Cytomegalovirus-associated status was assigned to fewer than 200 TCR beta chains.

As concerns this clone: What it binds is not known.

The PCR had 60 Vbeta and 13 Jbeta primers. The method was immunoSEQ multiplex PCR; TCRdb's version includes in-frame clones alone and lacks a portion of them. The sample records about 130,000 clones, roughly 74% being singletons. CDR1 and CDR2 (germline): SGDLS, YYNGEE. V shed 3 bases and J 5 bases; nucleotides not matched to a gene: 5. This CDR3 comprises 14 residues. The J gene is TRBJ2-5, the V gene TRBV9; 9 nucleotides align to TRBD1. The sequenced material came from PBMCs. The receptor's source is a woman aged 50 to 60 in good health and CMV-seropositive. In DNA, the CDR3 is TGTGCCAGCAGCGGGGGACAGGGCGGGGAGACCCAGTACTTC. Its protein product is CASSGGQGGETQYF.